One sample yielded the 21 T cell receptor beta chains listed below, sequenced in a study of blood T cells in healthy people across ages. Alongside a J-beta primer mix, a sample-barcoded 5' primer served in a second PCR lasting about 7 to 11 cycles. TCRdb processed the 5' RACE reads anew with MiXCR; each CDR3 protein has one entry. The table includes 750,000 to 850,000 distinct CDR3 sequences, approximately 25% detected once. Another study also made use of these data, one on T cells of mothers and their children.

The source material was blood. These receptors were obtained from a boy aged 5-17 years in good health.

This clonotype occurred a few times. V usage is TRBV29-1 and J usage is TRBJ2-5, with 8 nucleotides matching TRBD1. The CDR3 is made up of 16 amino acids. Germline V lookup: CDR1 SQVTM, CDR2 ANQGSEA. After removal of 0 bases from V and 5 bases from J, the junction contained 11 bases not matched to a gene. This CDR3 reads CSVEDAEGTGLETQYF. CDR3 bases: TGCAGCGTTGAAGACGCTGAGGGGACAGGCCTGGAGACCCAGTACTTC.

This clonotype turned up a few times. This sequence joins TRBV29-1 and TRBJ2-7; D is perhaps TRBD2 (6 bases). Trimming stripped 0 bases from V and 4 bases from J, with 22 bases between. The CDR3 has 17 residues. The germline gives CDR1 SQVTM, CDR2 ANQGSEA. The CDR3: CSVEDPGGQVGSYEQYF. The CDR3, as DNA: TGCAGCGTTGAAGATCCTGGAGGGCAGGTTGGATCTTACGAGCAGTACTTC.

The sample holds a few counts of this clonotype. V gene TRBV4-3 combines with J gene TRBJ1-3, with D hard to call. V shed 0 bases and J shed 4 bases, with 10 bases lying between them. The germline gives CDR1 LGHNA, CDR2 YSLEER. CDR3 length: 15 amino acids. The CDR3 loop is CASSQDGGSGNTIYF. The CDR3 nucleotides are TGCGCCAGCAGCCAAGACGGCGGGTCCGGAAACACCATATATTTT.

This clonotype has only a few counts. CDR3 DNA: TGTGCCCACGGACAAAACCCCTACGAGCAGTACTTC. Amino acid sequence: CAHGQNPYEQYF. The chain has TRBV6-5 and TRBJ2-7; weak D call: TRBD1 (5 bases). This CDR3 has 12 residues. The V and J ends lost 11 bases and 2 bases respectively, with 13 bases between them. Germline CDR1 MNHEY, CDR2 SVGAGI.

V and J are TRBV4-1 and TRBJ2-5; 13 nucleotides match TRBD2. Germline loops: CDR1 MGHRA, CDR2 YSYEKL. J lost 2 bases, V lost 4 bases, and 1 base had no gene match. This CDR3 region has 15 residues. Written as DNA, the CDR3 is TGCGCCAGCAGCCGGACTAGCGGGAGTCAAGAGACCCAGTACTTC. The encoded protein is CASSRTSGSQETQYF.

This clonotype came up a few times. The J gene is TRBJ2-1, the V gene TRBV12-5, with D possibly TRBD1 on 6 matching bases. This CDR3 region has 14 residues. V dropped 6 bases and J dropped 3 bases, with 12 bases sitting between them. Germline V gives CDR1 LGHNT, CDR2 FRNRAP. CDR3 sequence reads: CASGPWTVYNEQFF. CDR3 in DNA: TGTGCTAGTGGCCCTTGGACAGTCTACAATGAGCAGTTCTTC.

This rearrangement joins TRBV4-3 to TRBJ1-1, with TRBD1 as a possible D gene (5 bases). This CDR3 is built from 15 residues. Germline lookup yields CDR1 LGHNA and CDR2 YSLEER. V lost 0 bases and J lost 1, with 9 bases in between. The CDR3: CASSQETGGNTEAFF. Here the CDR3 DNA reads TGCGCCAGCAGCCAAGAAACGGGGGGGAACACTGAAGCTTTCTTT.

This rearrangement joins TRBV21-1 to TRBJ2-5; the table calls TRBD2, which could not be checked here. TRBV21-1 is given as a pseudogene. The CDR3 is made up of 16 amino acids. CDR3 residues: CASSTPTSEIQETQYF. In nucleotides, the CDR3 is TGTGCCAGCAGTACTCCGACTAGCGAAATCCAAGAGACCCAGTACTTC.

The V call is TRBV7-9, the J call TRBJ1-2; TRBD1 might be the D (5 bases). The germline V and J ends were trimmed by 2 bases and 5 bases, with 15 bases remaining between them. In germline, CDR1 is SEHNR, CDR2 FQNEAQ (reference sequence). The CDR3 is made up of 15 amino acids. The CDR3 here is CASSLTPGRWYGYTF. The DNA of the CDR3 is TGTGCCAGCAGCTTAACTCCAGGGCGATGGTATGGCTACACCTTC.

The V and J genes are TRBV2 and TRBJ2-2, with a weak D call TRBD1 (5 bases). CDR3 size: 13 residues. Germline V gene lookup returns CDR1 SNHLY and CDR2 FYNNEI. The germline V and J ends were trimmed by 6 bases and 6 bases, with 11 bases remaining between them. The CDR3 DNA reads as TGTGCCAGCAGAGACAGTCAGTCCGGGGAGCTGTTTTTT. Its translation is CASRDSQSGELFF.

The chain employs TRBV11-1 and TRBJ2-5; D is perhaps TRBD1 (6 bases). Germline lookup yields CDR1 SGHAT and CDR2 FQDESV (reference sequence). With 7 bases removed from V and 0 bases from J, the gap between germline ends came to 12 bases. The CDR3 is 14 residues long. The CDR3 region has the DNA TGTGCCAGCACCTGGGACAAGAACCAAGAGACCCAGTACTTC. Translation: CASTWDKNQETQYF.

This clonotype was seen a handful of times. The rearrangement uses TRBV7-3 and TRBJ1-6; unclear D gene. V was pared by 2 bases and J by 3 bases, with 8 bases between. The CDR3 is made up of 15 amino acids. Germline V CDR1 and CDR2: SGHTA, FQGTGA. CDR3 loop: CASSLEGRYNSPLHF. For the CDR3, the DNA is TGTGCCAGCAGCTTAGAGGGTCGCTATAATTCACCCCTCCACTTT. Full variable domain (remainder filled in from reference TRBV7-3 and TRBJ1-6): GAGVSQTPSNKVTEKGKYVELRCDPISGHTALYWYRQSLGQGPEFLIYFQGTGAADDSGLPNDRFFAVRPEGSVSTLKIQRTERGDSAVYLCASSLEGRYNSPLHFGNGTRLTVT.

The chain combines TRBV7-3 with TRBJ2-3, with D unresolved. Trimming cost V 10 bases and J 4 bases, with 12 bases left between them. Germline V gene data show CDR1 as SGHTA and CDR2 as FQGTGA. The CDR3 runs 12 residues. The DNA of the CDR3 is TGTGCCATCACCAAAACAGCAGATACGCAGTATTTT. Translated, it gives CAITKTADTQYF.

This clonotype has only a few counts. The chain employs TRBV29-1 and TRBJ2-3; TRBD2 matches 8 bases. Germline CDR1 and CDR2: SQVTM and ANQGSEA. The CDR3 extends over 13 amino acids. Trimming removed 3 bases from V and 3 bases from J; junction bases left unmatched: 2. This CDR3 is CSVEGGRTDTQYF. The CDR3 DNA is TGCAGCGTTGAGGGCGGGAGGACAGATACGCAGTATTTT.

V is TRBV24-1 and J is TRBJ2-3; TRBD2 aligns across 10 bases. The germline CDR1 and CDR2 sequences are KGHDR and SFDVKD. Trimming at V came to 4 bases and at J to 2 bases, leaving 5 bases not matched to a gene. CDR3 length equals 16 residues. CDR3 protein: CATSDRTSGYTDTQYF. The CDR3 DNA reads as TGTGCCACCAGTGACCGGACTAGCGGCTACACAGATACGCAGTATTTT.

This clonotype appeared a few times. V usage is TRBV12-5 and J usage is TRBJ1-1; D unclear. The germline V and J ends were trimmed by 1 base and 2 bases, with 8 bases remaining between them. The CDR3 spans 14 residues. Germline CDR1 is LGHNT and CDR2 is FRNRAP. Here the CDR3 reads CASGLGDRNTEAFF. The CDR3 DNA reads TGTGCTAGTGGTTTGGGGGATCGAAACACTGAAGCTTTCTTT. Complete variable domain (other parts from reference TRBV12-5 and TRBJ1-1): DARVTQTPRHKVTEMGQEVTMRCQPILGHNTVFWYRQTMMQGLELLAYFRNRAPLDDSGMPKDRFSAEMPDATLATLKIQPSEPRDSAVYFCASGLGDRNTEAFFGQGTRLTVV.

The rearrangement links TRBV18 to TRBJ2-5; D is uncertain. The V gene lost 4 bases and the J gene lost 5 bases, with 11 bases spanning the gap. Germline V gene data show CDR1 as KGHSH and CDR2 as LQKENI. The CDR3 loop spans 13 amino acids. CDR3 loop: CASSRVESETQYF. Here the CDR3 DNA reads TGTGCCAGCTCACGGGTCGAGAGTGAGACCCAGTACTTC. Full variable domain (outside the CDR3, taken from reference TRBV18 and TRBJ2-5): NAGVMQNPRHLVRRRGQEARLRCSPMKGHSHVYWYRQLPEEGLKFMVYLQKENIIDESGMPKERFSAEFPKEGPSILRIQQVVRGDSAAYFCASSRVESETQYFGPGTRLLVL.

The chain combines TRBV29-1 with TRBJ2-4; D is perhaps TRBD1 or TRBD2 (5 bases each). The CDR3 is 14 amino acids. CDR1 is SQVTM, CDR2 ANQGSEA, per germline. The germline V and J ends were trimmed by 4 bases and 7 bases, with 17 bases remaining between them. The CDR3 protein is CSVVLGTGINIQYF. In DNA, the CDR3 is TGCAGCGTTGTCCTTGGGACGGGGATTAACATTCAGTACTTC.

V usage is TRBV2 and J usage is TRBJ2-1; 9 bases map to TRBD2. CDR1 and CDR2 from the germline V gene are SNHLY and FYNNEI. This CDR3 has 19 amino acids. V lost 0 bases and J lost 6; bases outside the gene matches: 15. This chain's CDR3 is CASSEASGLAPSRTNEQFF. The CDR3 nucleotides read TGTGCCAGCAGTGAAGCGTCTGGACTAGCGCCAAGTAGGACCAATGAGCAGTTCTTC.

V usage is TRBV6-1 and J usage is TRBJ1-2, with D possibly TRBD1 on 5 matching bases. The CDR3 spans 13 residues. The germline V gene encodes CDR1 MNHNS and CDR2 SASEGT. V lost 2 bases to trimming and J lost 3 bases, with 7 bases between them. The CDR3 loop reads CASSEQGDYGYTF. The CDR3 DNA sequence: TGTGCCAGCAGTGAACAAGGGGACTATGGCTACACCTTC.

The chain combines TRBV15 with TRBJ2-5, with D tentatively TRBD1 (6 bases). The CDR3 has 16 amino acids. From germline, CDR1 is LNHNV and CDR2 YYDKDF (reference sequence). V gave up 0 bases and J gave up 2 bases, with 13 bases separating them. CDR3 sequence: CATSRDRTGLQETQYF. DNA for the CDR3: TGTGCCACCAGCAGAGATCGTACAGGGCTGCAAGAGACCCAGTACTTC.